Listed below are T cell receptor beta chains from one sample, sequenced in a study of blood T cells in healthy people across ages. Via MiXCR, TCRdb re-called the 5' RACE reads, giving one row per CDR3 protein. The table records around 870,000 distinct CDR3 sequences, 25% to 35% of them present only once. The sequenced material came from blood. The source of these receptors is a woman of 80 years or more in good health. The CDR3 runs from the conserved cysteine through the conserved F or W. The size entry is marked missing in some rows and otherwise reads once, few, many or a size class.

>many|TRBV4-1
CASSQDRQGWNYGYTF
>few|TRBV2
CASSGTGKGNQPQHF
>.|TRBV28
CASTGGSSEQYF
>many|TRBV12-3/TRBV12-4
CASSFQGGTEAFF
>many|TRBV7-9
CASSIPTSGEVEQYF
>many|TRBV6-2/TRBV6-3
CASSAPLRTGVDTQYF
>.|TRBV7-9
CASSFSGIYEQYF
>.|TRBV14
CAGSQGYEDQETQYF
>.|TRBV18
CASSPGDANTEAFF
>once|TRBV20-1
CSARDGGGVSWQPQHF
>few|TRBV6-2/TRBV6-3
CASGTGGDTDTQYF
>.|TRBV28
CASSLGITRTEQFF
>.|TRBV7-2
CASSPWTGSEQYF
>.|TRBV28
CASEGTVQETQYF
>.|TRBV7-9
CASSFDGWSNEKLFF
>few|TRBV20-1
CSARDWGQGDGYTF
>few|TRBV20-1
CSANSGAQFPNQPQHF
>few|TRBV20-1
CSARDDNLYQPQHF
>.|TRBV25-1
CASSITGTETLTGELFF